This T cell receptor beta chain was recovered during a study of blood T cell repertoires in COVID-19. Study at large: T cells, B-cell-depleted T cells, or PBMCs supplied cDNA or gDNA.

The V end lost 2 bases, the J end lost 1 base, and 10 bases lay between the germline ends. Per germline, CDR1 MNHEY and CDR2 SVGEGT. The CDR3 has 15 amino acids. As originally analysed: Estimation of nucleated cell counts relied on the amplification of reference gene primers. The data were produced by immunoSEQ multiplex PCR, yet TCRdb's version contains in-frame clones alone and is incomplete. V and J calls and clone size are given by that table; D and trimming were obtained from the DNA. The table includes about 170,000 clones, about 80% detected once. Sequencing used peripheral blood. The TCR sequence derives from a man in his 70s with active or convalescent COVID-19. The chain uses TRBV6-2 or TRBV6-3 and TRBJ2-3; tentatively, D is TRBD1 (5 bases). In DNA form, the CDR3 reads TGTGCCAGCAGTTACCCAGGGTTGGGCACAGATACGCAGTATTTT. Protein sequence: CASSYPGLGTDTQYF.